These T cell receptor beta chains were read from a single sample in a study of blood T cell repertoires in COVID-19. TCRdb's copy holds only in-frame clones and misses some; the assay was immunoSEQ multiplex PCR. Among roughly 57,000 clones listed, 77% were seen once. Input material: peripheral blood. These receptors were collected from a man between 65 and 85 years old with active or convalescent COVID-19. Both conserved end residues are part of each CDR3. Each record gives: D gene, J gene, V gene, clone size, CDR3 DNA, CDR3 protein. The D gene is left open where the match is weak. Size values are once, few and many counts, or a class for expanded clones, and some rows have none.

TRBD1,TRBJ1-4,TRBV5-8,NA,TGTGCCAGCAGCTCCGGGACAGGGGGCGGAAAAGAAAAACTGTTTTTT,CASSSGTGGGKEKLFF
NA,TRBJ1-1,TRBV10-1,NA,TGCGCCAGCAGTGAGTCGGCGGGGCCCCGCCACATGAACACTGAAGCTTTCTTT,CASSESAGPRHMNTEAFF
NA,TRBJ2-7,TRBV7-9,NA,TGTGCCAGCAGCCGATCAGGTGACTACGAGCAGTACTTC,CASSRSGDYEQYF
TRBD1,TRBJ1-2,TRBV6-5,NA,TGTGCCAGCCTGTTGTTAGGGGGCCCCGGCTACACCTTC,CASLLLGGPGYTF
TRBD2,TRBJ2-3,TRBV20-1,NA,TGCAGTGCTAGTGGCGCGGGGGGGTTCACAGATACGCAGTATTTT,CSASGAGGFTDTQYF
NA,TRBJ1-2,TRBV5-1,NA,TGCGCCAGCAGCTTGGGAGAGATCTATGGCTACACCTTC,CASSLGEIYGYTF
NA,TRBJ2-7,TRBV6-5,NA,TGTGCCAGCAGTTACTCGATTCAGGGAAACTACGAGCAGTACTTC,CASSYSIQGNYEQYF
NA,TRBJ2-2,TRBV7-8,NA,TGTGCCAGCAAGAGCACGGAGGGAAGCACCGGGGAGCTGTTTTTT,CASKSTEGSTGELFF
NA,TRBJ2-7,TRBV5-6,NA,TGTGCCAGCAGCTTGAGAAGGAGCCGAGGCCCTTACGAGCAGTACTTC,CASSLRRSRGPYEQYF
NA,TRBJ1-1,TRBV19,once,TGTGCCAGTAGTATAGGCTGGGAGTCCTCTGAAGCTTTCTTT,CASSIGWESSEAFF
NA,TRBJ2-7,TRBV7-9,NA,TGTGCCAGCAGCTCTCAGGGGAGAATTTACGAGCAGTACTTC,CASSSQGRIYEQYF
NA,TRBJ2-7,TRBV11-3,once,TGTGCCAGCAGCTTCGGAGGTCTCAACGAGCAGTACTTC,CASSFGGLNEQYF
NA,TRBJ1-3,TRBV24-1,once,TGTGCCACCAGTGCAAATTCTGGAAACACCATATATTTT,CATSANSGNTIYF
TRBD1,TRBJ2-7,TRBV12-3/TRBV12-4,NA,TGTGCCAGCAGTTTTAGAGGACAGGGCGAGCAGTACTTC,CASSFRGQGEQYF
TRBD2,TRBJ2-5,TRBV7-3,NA,TGTGCCAGCAGCTTGACTAGCGGGAGCGGAGAGACCCAGTACTTC,CASSLTSGSGETQYF
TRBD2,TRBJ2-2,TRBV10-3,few,TGTGCCATCTTACGTGGGGGGGACACCGGGGAGCTGTTTTTT,CAILRGGDTGELFF
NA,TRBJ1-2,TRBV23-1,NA,TGCGCCAGCAGTCACGCGGGCTACACCTTC,CASSHAGYTF
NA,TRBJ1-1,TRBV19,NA,TGTGCCAGTAGCATGACAAGGAACACTGAAGCTTTCTTT,CASSMTRNTEAFF
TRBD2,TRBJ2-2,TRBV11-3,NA,TGTGCCAGCAGCCGGACACGGAATAGCGGGAGGGCGTCCGGGGAGCTGTTTTTT,CASSRTRNSGRASGELFF